Following are 25 T cell receptor beta chains from one sample sequenced in a study of T cells in Graves' hyperthyroidism and ophthalmopathy. Amplification of TCR beta CDR3 regions was performed using RNA transcripts as template. TCR CDR3 underwent first-round RT-PCR with the HTBI primer set. TCRdb reanalysed the multiplex PCR reads using MiXCR and keeps one entry per CDR3 protein. The table shows 300,000 to 450,000 distinct CDR3 sequences, with approximately 15% occurring only once. Sequencing was carried out using blood. The receptors were gathered from a woman aged 55-75 years with Graves' hyperthyroidism.

The chain combines TRBV19 with TRBJ1-3, with D maybe TRBD1 (5 bases). V was shortened by 4 bases and J by 2 bases, with 15 bases between the two germline ends. The CDR3 is 16 residues long. Germline V gene lookup returns CDR1 LNHDA and CDR2 SQIVND (reference sequence). CDR3 sequence (DNA): TGTGCCAGTAGTAGGGAGGGGTGGAAGCCTGGAAACACCATATATTTT. As protein: CASSREGWKPGNTIYF.

This clonotype was seen repeatedly, ten times or more. The chain has TRBV20-1 and TRBJ2-1; TRBD2 matches 7 bases. The germline V gene encodes CDR1 DFQATT and CDR2 SNEGSKA (reference sequence). V dropped 5 bases and J dropped 0; count of bases not matched to a gene: 7. This CDR3 comprises 15 residues. The CDR3 sequence is CSAPQRDSSYNEQFF. Written as DNA, the CDR3 is TGCAGTGCTCCCCAGCGGGATTCCTCCTACAATGAGCAGTTCTTC.

This clonotype was counted ten times or more. V is TRBV20-1 and J is TRBJ2-7, with 7 bases lining up with TRBD2. Germline V CDR1 and CDR2: DFQATT, SNEGSKA (reference sequence). The CDR3 runs to 16 residues. The trim removed 0 bases at V and 2 bases at J, leaving 10 bases unmatched. The CDR3 is CSARDLQRGNPYEQYF. CDR3 bases: TGCAGTGCTAGAGATTTACAGCGGGGTAACCCCTACGAGCAGTACTTC.

The chain carries TRBV9 and TRBJ1-2, with D unresolved. The V and J ends lost 3 bases and 7 bases respectively, with 13 bases between them. The V gene's germline CDR1 is SGDLS and CDR2 YYNGEE. The CDR3 totals 13 residues. CDR3 in DNA: TGTGCCAGCAGCGCATCTGGGTACTCTGGCTACACCTTC. This codes for CASSASGYSGYTF.

Note on this clonotype: A much larger clone lies one base from this, so it may be a read error. The genes are TRBV11-3 and TRBJ2-7; D gene uncertain. The CDR3 loop spans 12 amino acids. Trimming left V 1 base short and J 7 bases short, with 8 bases between. Germline V gives CDR1 SGHNT, CDR2 YENEEA. The CDR3 here is CASSLALDEQYF. CDR3 nucleotides: TGTGCCAGCAGCTTAGCATTGGATGAGCAGTACTTC.

This clonotype showed up many times. This rearrangement joins TRBV5-6 to TRBJ2-7; the D gene is possibly TRBD1 (6 bases). This CDR3 contains 14 residues. CDR1 and CDR2 (germline): SGHDT, YYEEEE. Trimming took off 4 bases at V and 3 bases at J, with 14 bases between the two ends. CDR3 protein: CASSHGTSLYEQYF. CDR3 coding DNA: TGTGCCAGCAGCCACGGGACAAGTCTCTACGAGCAGTACTTC.

This clonotype was counted a few times. This chain joins TRBV9 and TRBJ2-2, with 8 bases fitting TRBD2. Trimming cost V 2 bases and J 3 bases; bases outside gene matches: 0. The germline CDR1 and CDR2 sequences are SGDLS and YYNGEE. This CDR3 comprises 14 residues. The CDR3 region has the DNA TGTGCCAGCAGCGTCGGGAGGGACACCGGGGAGCTGTTTTTT. Translating gives CASSVGRDTGELFF.

This clonotype has at least ten counts. The gene calls are TRBV28 and TRBJ2-7; TRBD1 matches at 7 bases. Trimming removed 6 bases from V and 4 bases from J; junction bases left unmatched: 9. Germline V gene lookup returns CDR1 MDHEN and CDR2 SYDVKM. The CDR3 contains 14 residues. DNA of the CDR3: TGTGCCAGCAGCTCGGGACAGAAACTATACGAGCAGTACTTC. It specifies CASSSGQKLYEQYF.

This clonotype was counted at least ten times. The chain employs TRBV28 and TRBJ1-2; TRBD1 matches at 9 bases. V lost 4 bases to trimming and J lost 2 bases; unmatched junction nucleotides: 2. CDR3 size: 14 residues. In germline, CDR1 is MDHEN, CDR2 SYDVKM. Here the CDR3 reads CASSSGQGNYGYTF. In nucleotides, the CDR3 is TGTGCCAGCAGTTCGGGACAGGGAAACTATGGCTACACCTTC.

The chain is built from TRBV28 and TRBJ2-3, with 8 bases fitting TRBD2. CDR3 length equals 18 residues. Germline assignment: CDR1 MDHEN and CDR2 SYDVKM. With V trimmed by 2 bases and J by 2 bases, 12 bases remained unmatched. The CDR3 bases are TGTGCCAGCAGTTTAGACCAACCACTAGCGGCAAACACAGATACGCAGTATTTT. Translating it yields CASSLDQPLAANTDTQYF.

This clonotype was found many times. Written as DNA, the CDR3 is TGTGCCAGCAGCCCCCTAGCGGGAGGTGTGACAGATACGCAGTATTTT. This gives the protein CASSPLAGGVTDTQYF. The V call is TRBV11-2, the J call TRBJ2-3; 11 bases are a match to TRBD2. The trim removed 5 bases at V and 3 bases at J, leaving 7 bases unmatched. The CDR3 contains 16 residues. Germline V gives CDR1 SGHAT, CDR2 FQNNGV.

In this sample, this clonotype turned up many times. This chain joins TRBV5-1 and TRBJ2-3; 9 bases map to TRBD1. This CDR3 spans 13 amino acids. The V gene end was trimmed by 8 bases and the J gene end by 4 bases; junction bases not matched to a gene: 5. Germline V gene data show CDR1 as SGHRS and CDR2 as YFSETQ. The CDR3 spells CASTGGLADTQYF. The CDR3 DNA sequence: TGCGCCAGTACAGGGGGCTTGGCAGATACGCAGTATTTT.

This clonotype was seen many times. The V and J genes are TRBV28 and TRBJ2-5; D ambiguous. Trimming shortened V by 6 bases and J by 5 bases, and 7 bases separated the two germline ends. The germline V gene encodes CDR1 MDHEN and CDR2 SYDVKM. This CDR3 has 11 residues. CDR3 residues: CASSKVETQYF. CDR3 sequence (DNA): TGTGCCAGCAGCAAGGTGGAGACCCAGTACTTC.

This clonotype was seen only a few times. The chain carries TRBV6-1 and TRBJ1-1; 7 nucleotides align to TRBD1. This CDR3 has 15 amino acids. Germline CDR1 and CDR2: MNHNS and SASEGT. With 6 bases clipped from V and 3 bases from J, the junction kept 10 bases outside the gene matches. Here the CDR3 DNA reads TGTGCCAGCAGCCCACCCCGGGACAGAGACACTGAAGCTTTCTTT. This translates into CASSPPRDRDTEAFF.

This chain links TRBV5-1 with TRBJ1-6; D not resolved. The germline V gene has CDR1 SGHRS and CDR2 YFSETQ. The V end lost 0 bases, the J end lost 7 bases, and 8 bases lay between the germline ends. The CDR3 runs to 14 residues. CDR3: CASSLDSPNSPLHF. For the CDR3, the DNA is TGCGCCAGCAGCTTGGACAGCCCGAATTCACCCCTCCACTTT.

The chain has TRBV4-1 and TRBJ2-2; D call uncertain. This CDR3 region has 14 residues. With 1 base removed from V and 1 base from J, the gap between germline ends came to 4 bases. From germline, CDR1 is MGHRA and CDR2 YSYEKL. In DNA, the CDR3 is TGCGCCAGCAGCCAAGGGTTGAACACCGGGGAGCTGTTTTTT. It encodes CASSQGLNTGELFF.

This clonotype was detected ten times or more. The rearrangement uses TRBV11-3 and TRBJ2-1; D is perhaps TRBD1 (6 bases). Germline CDR1 and CDR2: SGHNT and YENEEA. CDR3 length: 16 amino acids. Trimming removed 4 bases at V and 0 bases at J, with 13 bases between. This CDR3 reads CASSSRTDTSYNEQFF. CDR3 coding DNA: TGTGCCAGCAGCTCCAGGACAGATACCTCCTACAATGAGCAGTTCTTC.

The genes are TRBV18 and TRBJ2-6; D uncertain. Trimming removed 0 bases at V and 4 bases at J, with 4 bases between. This CDR3 contains 14 residues. Germline CDR1 KGHSH, CDR2 LQKENI. The CDR3 region is CASSPPGGANVLTF. In nucleotides, the CDR3 is TGTGCCAGCTCACCACCGGGCGGGGCCAACGTCCTGACTTTC.

The chain carries TRBV10-3 and TRBJ2-7, with D unresolved. Trimming shortened V by 4 bases and J by 5 bases, and 12 bases separated the two germline ends. Germline loops: CDR1 ENHRY, CDR2 SYGVKD. CDR3 length: 13 amino acids. The CDR3 spells CAISGTNADEQYF. The CDR3 DNA is TGTGCCATCAGTGGGACCAATGCGGACGAGCAGTACTTC.

This clonotype was detected many times. The rearrangement joins TRBV3-1 to TRBJ2-5; 7 bases fit TRBD2. Germline values: CDR1 LGHDT, CDR2 YNNKEL (reference sequence). The J segment lost 2 bases and the V segment lost 2 bases, leaving 8 bases of the junction unmatched. CDR3 length equals 16 residues. CDR3 protein: CASSQSGGTTQETQYF. The CDR3, as DNA: TGTGCCAGCAGCCAATCGGGTGGGACTACTCAAGAGACCCAGTACTTC.

This clonotype occurred a few times. The V gene is TRBV2, the J gene TRBJ2-7; 9 bases are a match to TRBD2. The CDR3 extends over 13 amino acids. Germline V gives CDR1 SNHLY, CDR2 FYNNEI. V gave up 8 bases and J gave up 3 bases; unmatched junction bases: 5. DNA of the CDR3: TGTGCCAGCGGACCGACTAGCGGCTACGAGCAGTACTTC. Its translation: CASGPTSGYEQYF.

In its sample, this clonotype was seen a few times. A read error may be the cause here, since a much bigger clone is one base away. Since no conserved phenylalanine or tryptophan closes the CDR3, a read error is the likely cause. The chain couples TRBV19 to TRBJ2-3, with D uncertain. The CDR3 spans 16 residues. The germline CDR1 and CDR2 sequences are LNHDA and SQIVND (reference sequence). V was trimmed by 1 base and J by 0 bases, leaving 11 bases between them. Written as DNA, the CDR3 is TGTGCCAGTAGTATAGTAGCCGGAGATAGCACAGATACGCAGTATCTT. This codes for CASSIVAGDSTDTQYL.

The rearrangement links TRBV29-1 to TRBJ1-6, with D maybe TRBD1 (6 bases). The CDR3 has 13 residues. Trimming took 6 bases from V and 7 from J, leaving 13 bases between them. Looked up from germline, CDR1 is SQVTM and CDR2 is ANQGSEA. CDR3 nucleotides: TGCAGCGTCTCCGGGACACCCAATTCACCCCTCCACTTT. Its translation is CSVSGTPNSPLHF.

This clonotype was seen repeatedly, ten times or more. This sequence joins TRBV7-8 and TRBJ2-7; 11 bases map to TRBD2. The germline V gene has CDR1 SGHVS and CDR2 FQNEAQ. Losses at the gene ends were 5 bases for V and 2 bases for J; bases not matched to a gene: 5. This CDR3 comprises 15 residues. The CDR3: CASSLRTSGPYEQYF. CDR3 sequence (DNA): TGTGCCAGCAGCCTACGGACTAGCGGGCCCTACGAGCAGTACTTC.

This clonotype was observed many times. The V gene is TRBV7-3, the J gene TRBJ2-1; 7 bases fit TRBD2. V dropped 5 bases and J dropped 7; count of bases not matched to a gene: 11. The length of the CDR3 is 15 residues. Germline loops: CDR1 SGHTA, CDR2 FQGTGA. CDR3 in amino acids: CASSPHTSVFNEQFF. CDR3 DNA: TGTGCCAGCAGCCCCCATACTAGCGTGTTTAATGAGCAGTTCTTC.